This record looks at one TCR beta chain sequence and its context. A junction boundary mismatches the germline segment, possibly from a read error. In the original workflow: The assay estimated nucleated cells by amplifying reference gene primers. Only in-frame clones appear in the TCRdb table, and some are missing; sequencing was by immunoSEQ multiplex PCR. Clonal size and the V and J genes are those of that table, whereas D and trimming came from the DNA. The table has more than 80,000 clones, 86% seen once; the top ten hold under 8.5%. The data originate from a study of blood T cell repertoires in COVID-19. The CDR3 spans 12 residues. The V gene's germline CDR1 is SNHLY and CDR2 FYNNEI.

This TCR came from a man between 45 and 60 years old with active COVID-19. V is TRBV2 and J is TRBJ1-1; no reliable D call. Sequenced input: peripheral blood. The DNA of the CDR3 is TGTGCCAGCAGTGAAGATTGGTTTGAGGCCCGCTTT. Its translation: CASSEDWFEARF.